A selection of T cell receptor beta chains follows, all from one sample in a study of response to subunit inactivated influenza vaccine. TCRdb passed the RT-PCR reads through MiXCR, listing each CDR3 protein once. The sample consists of 500,000 to 600,000 distinct CDR3 sequences, 16% of them appearing once. Here the sequenced sample was CD4+ T cells sorted from PBMCs, taken around 25 months after vaccination. These receptors all come from a man aged 50-75 years who received an inactivated influenza vaccine. Both conserved end residues are part of each CDR3. D genes are given only for firm matches. Clone size appears in some rows only: once, few, many, or a class for an expanded clone.

>-|-|TRBV29-1|TRBJ2-3
TGCAGCGTCTCAAGAGGGACTAGCACAGATACGCAGTATTTT
CSVSRGTSTDTQYF
>TRBD2|many|TRBV4-3|TRBJ2-2
TGCGCCAGCAGCCAAGAAAAAGCGGGGGCGCTATCCGGGGAGCTGTTTTTT
CASSQEKAGALSGELFF
>TRBD2|-|TRBV28|TRBJ2-3
TGTGCCAGCAGTTTATTGTGGGGAGGACTAGCGGAATTCCATACGCAGTATTTT
CASSLLWGGLAEFHTQYF
>-|-|TRBV7-2|TRBJ1-1
TGTGCCAGCAGCTTTTACAGGGAGAACACTGAAGCTTTCTTT
CASSFYRENTEAFF
>-|few|TRBV12-3/TRBV12-4|TRBJ2-5
TGTGCCAGCGGGAAGACCTTAGGAGGAGAGACCCAGTACTTC
CASGKTLGGETQYF
>TRBD1|-|TRBV12-3/TRBV12-4|TRBJ2-7
TGTGCCAGCAGCCGGGGACAGAGTTACTACGAGCAGTACTTC
CASSRGQSYYEQYF
>TRBD2|-|TRBV28|TRBJ2-1
TGTGCCAGCGACCGACTAGCGGGAGCCTACAATGAGCAGTTCTTC
CASDRLAGAYNEQFF
>-|few|TRBV7-6|TRBJ2-1
TGTGCCAGCAGCTTAGGGCCGGGTCTCAATGAGCAGTTCTTC
CASSLGPGLNEQFF
>TRBD1|few|TRBV12-3/TRBV12-4|TRBJ2-7
TGTGCCAGCAGCCATATCGGTAGACAGGGATACGAGCAGTACTTC
CASSHIGRQGYEQYF
>-|few|TRBV9|TRBJ2-1
TGTGCCAGCAGCAAAAGCGACGTTAACAATGAGCAGTTCTTC
CASSKSDVNNEQFF
>TRBD1|-|TRBV10-3|TRBJ1-2
TGTGCCAGCGGGACAGGGGGTGGCTACACCTTC
CASGTGGGYTF
>-|many|TRBV4-1|TRBJ1-5
TGCGCCAGCAGCCAGAGACATGGGAGTCAGCCCCAGCATTTT
CASSQRHGSQPQHF
>-|-|TRBV7-9|TRBJ2-1
TGTGCCAGCAGCTTTACCAATGAGCAGTTCTTC
CASSFTNEQFF
>TRBD1|-|TRBV24-1|TRBJ2-2
TGTGCCACCAGTGATTTGCCCAGGGGGACAAACACCGGGGAGCTGTTTTTT
CATSDLPRGTNTGELFF
>-|few|TRBV12-3/TRBV12-4|TRBJ2-2
TGTGCCAGCAGTACAGGGTCGTATTCGACCGGGGAGCTGTTTTTT
CASSTGSYSTGELFF
>TRBD1|-|TRBV29-1|TRBJ2-1
TGCAGCGTCCGAAAATTGGGACAGGGGAATGAGCAGTTCTTC
CSVRKLGQGNEQFF
>-|many|TRBV7-9|TRBJ1-1
TGTGCCAGCAGTCCCCCGGGGAGAGGGGGGGCTTTCGGAGCTTTCTTT
CASSPPGRGGAFGAFF
>-|-|TRBV4-2|TRBJ1-2
TGTGCCAGCAGCCAAGATCGGGCAGTCTATGGCTACACCTTC
CASSQDRAVYGYTF
>-|many|TRBV19|TRBJ2-3
TGTGCCAGTAGTCCCCGTCGAGCGGGTACGCAGTATTTT
CASSPRRAGTQYF
>TRBD1|-|TRBV5-1|TRBJ1-2
TGCGCCAGCAGCCCGGGACAGACTAACTATGGCTACACCTTC
CASSPGQTNYGYTF
>-|many|TRBV15|TRBJ1-6
TGTGCCACCAGCAGAGATCGGCACACAAATTCACCCCTCCACTTT
CATSRDRHTNSPLHF
>TRBD1|few|TRBV10-3|TRBJ2-5
TGTGCCATCAACAGGGGGAGCGAAGAGACCCAGTACTTC
CAINRGSEETQYF
>TRBD1|-|TRBV20-1|TRBJ1-4
TGCAGTGCTAGAGGCCCGGGACAGGGAAGGGGTGAAAAACTGTTTTTT
CSARGPGQGRGEKLFF
>-|few|TRBV20-1|TRBJ2-1
TGCAGTGCTAGGACGGGCGCCTACAATGAGCAGTTCTTC
CSARTGAYNEQFF
>TRBD2|once|TRBV5-4|TRBJ2-7
TGTGCCAGCAGCTTTGATAGCGGGGGGGTGTCCGAGCAGTACTTC
CASSFDSGGVSEQYF
>-|-|TRBV29-1|TRBJ2-7
TGCAGCGTTGAGCTTGCCTACGAGCAGTACTTC
CSVELAYEQYF
>TRBD1|few|TRBV6-4|TRBJ2-3
TGTGCCAGCAGGGATTATATAACAGGGGGCACAGATACGCAGTATTTT
CASRDYITGGTDTQYF
>-|-|TRBV28|TRBJ2-5
TGTGCCAGCAGCCTTAGCCAGGGTGTGGAGACCCAGTACTTC
CASSLSQGVETQYF
>TRBD2|-|TRBV3-1|TRBJ2-7
TGCGCCAGCAGCCAAGTGCCTAGCGGTGACGCTAGGGAGCAGTACTTC
CASSQVPSGDAREQYF
>-|-|TRBV18|TRBJ2-3
TGTGCCAGCTCACCACCGGCAAACACAGATACGCAGTATTTT
CASSPPANTDTQYF
>TRBD2|few|TRBV6-5|TRBJ2-7
TGTGCCAGCAGTTACTCTCTAGCGGCTACCTACGAGCAGTACTTC
CASSYSLAATYEQYF
>-|-|TRBV5-6|TRBJ2-7
TGTGCCAGCAGCTTGGGGGTTAGCGCAACCTACGAGCAGTACTTC
CASSLGVSATYEQYF
>-|-|TRBV18|TRBJ1-1
TGTGCCAGCAACAGGGAAACTGAAGCTTTCTTT
CASNRETEAFF
>-|few|TRBV20-1|TRBJ2-1
TGCAGTGCTAGAGGGGGGGTTAGGACAGTACTCGAGTACTATGAGCAGTTCTTC
CSARGGVRTVLEYYEQFF
>-|-|TRBV18|TRBJ1-1
TGTGCCAGTTCCTACGGGGACATGAACACTGAAGCTTTCTTT
CASSYGDMNTEAFF
>-|-|TRBV18|TRBJ2-2
TGTGCCAGCTCAACGGCGACCGGGGAGCTGTTTTTT
CASSTATGELFF
>TRBD1|-|TRBV6-6|TRBJ2-7
TGTGCCAGCAGTCCGACAGGGTTGGGAGAGCAGTACTTC
CASSPTGLGEQYF
>-|-|TRBV30|TRBJ1-1
TGTGCCTGGAGTAAGAGTGGGTTGAACACTGAAGCTTTCTTT
CAWSKSGLNTEAFF
>-|-|TRBV5-3|TRBJ1-5
TGTGCCATCGGCCCGGGGCAGTCCCGTCGAGTCTGTCAGCCCCAGCATTTT
CAIGPGQSRRVCQPQHF
>TRBD2|-|TRBV7-2|TRBJ2-1
TGTGCCAGCCGGGGGGAGCATAGCTCCTACAATGAGCAGTTCTTC
CASRGEHSSYNEQFF
>-|once|TRBV20-1|TRBJ1-2
TGCAGTGCTAGGAACAAGCAAAACTATGGCTACACCTTC
CSARNKQNYGYTF
>-|few|TRBV4-3|TRBJ2-3
TGCGCCAGCAGCCAAGGTTCCAGCGGGCGGCGCACAGATACGCAGTATTTT
CASSQGSSGRRTDTQYF
>TRBD1|-|TRBV20-1|TRBJ2-2
TGCAGTGCCCCTGGACAGGGGGCGTTCGGGGAGCTGTTTTTT
CSAPGQGAFGELFF
>-|few|TRBV29-1|TRBJ2-5
TGCAGCGCCCGAGTACCACACGAGGGTATCGGAGAGACCCAGTACTTC
CSARVPHEGIGETQYF
>-|-|TRBV3-1|TRBJ2-5
TGTGCCAGCAGCCAAGCGCTCGGACAGTCTGAGACCCAGTACTTC
CASSQALGQSETQYF
>-|few|TRBV5-1|TRBJ1-5
TGCGCCAGCAGCTCCTCAGGGGAGAGGGGTCAGCCCCAGCATTTT
CASSSSGERGQPQHF
>TRBD1|-|TRBV7-6|TRBJ1-1
TGTGCCAGCAGCTCGTACAGGGGGAACACTGAAGCTTTCTTT
CASSSYRGNTEAFF
>-|few|TRBV6-5|TRBJ2-7
TGTGCCAGCAGTTACGCAACCGGGACACCCCCCTACGAGCAGTACTTC
CASSYATGTPPYEQYF
>-|-|TRBV29-1|TRBJ2-3
TGCAGCGTTGCCCCCAGCGCGGTTCAAGATACGCAGTATTTT
CSVAPSAVQDTQYF